This TCR beta chain derives from a study of shared clonotypes between healthy human individuals. Study conclusions and caveats: Among donors, sharing of clonotypes was expected to be affected by sequencing depth.

At the deep level, the assay was run. Authors' data handling: Filtering was not the same, since immunoSEQ gave junction-only sequences without quality scores. Libraries were prepared by immunoSEQ multiplex PCR; TCRdb keeps only in-frame clonotypes and omits some of them. For V, J and clone size, that table is used; D and trimming come from the DNA. The sample has around 510,000 clones, about 80% seen once; the top ten hold 12%. With respect to this clone: Its antigen is unknown.

CDR3 length equals 14 residues. Per germline, CDR1 GTSNPN and CDR2 SVGIG (reference sequence). Trimming removed 0 bases from V and 3 bases from J; junction bases left unmatched: 3. Genomic DNA, for the unsorted samples, came from some 100 million PBMCs. The receptor comes from a woman between 35 and 50 years old in good health. Some clones in this sample may be carry-over from other donors' samples. Sequenced: PBMCs. V and J are TRBV30 and TRBJ2-7, with TRBD1 matching over 9 bases. CDR3 in amino acids: CAWSVTGGFYEQYF. CDR3 nucleotides: TGTGCCTGGAGTGTCACAGGGGGCTTCTACGAGCAGTACTTC.